These T cell receptor beta chains were read from a single sample in a study of memory CD4+ T cells and cytomegalovirus serostatus. TCRdb keeps only in-frame clones here, not all; method: immunoSEQ multiplex PCR. In the table there are 52,000 or so clones, around 77% of which are singletons. Specimen: memory CD4+ T cells from blood. The receptors stem from an adult in good health and CMV-seronegative. Both conserved end residues are part of each CDR3. Expanded clones get a size class; other rows say once, few or many, or leave the size out.

clone size: .; J gene: TRBJ1-3; V gene: TRBV9; CDR3 protein: CASSVRGGGNTIYF
clone size: .; J gene: TRBJ2-7; V gene: TRBV28; CDR3 protein: CASSPGRWSYEQYF
clone size: .; J gene: TRBJ2-5; V gene: TRBV5-1; CDR3 protein: CASSVGTLQETQYF
clone size: once; J gene: TRBJ2-5; V gene: TRBV7-9; CDR3 protein: CASSFRQNQETQYF
clone size: .; J gene: TRBJ1-2; V gene: TRBV11-2; CDR3 protein: CASSLLTGVGYTF
clone size: .; J gene: TRBJ1-1; V gene: TRBV27; CDR3 protein: CASSFATFNTEAFF
clone size: .; J gene: TRBJ2-2; V gene: TRBV29-1; CDR3 protein: CSGSGQGGSGELFF
clone size: .; J gene: TRBJ1-5; V gene: TRBV7-9; CDR3 protein: CASSGGTGLQPQHF
clone size: .; J gene: TRBJ1-4; V gene: TRBV18; CDR3 protein: CASSPTTGLREKLFF
clone size: .; J gene: TRBJ1-1; V gene: TRBV5-1; CDR3 protein: CASSSGTGGSYGRAFF
clone size: .; J gene: TRBJ1-1; V gene: TRBV18; CDR3 protein: CASSPPGQEREAFF
clone size: few; J gene: TRBJ2-2; V gene: TRBV5-1; CDR3 protein: CASSTGAQPGELFF
clone size: .; J gene: TRBJ2-1; V gene: TRBV5-8; CDR3 protein: CASSLGRGQVGRNNEQFF
clone size: .; J gene: TRBJ2-7; V gene: TRBV5-1; CDR3 protein: CASRPSGGLSSYEQYF
clone size: once; J gene: TRBJ2-5; V gene: TRBV19; CDR3 protein: CASSIGVRALQETQYF
clone size: .; J gene: TRBJ1-5; V gene: TRBV7-8; CDR3 protein: CASSLAGRNQPQHF
clone size: .; J gene: TRBJ1-5; V gene: TRBV20-1; CDR3 protein: CSAVGGQPQHF
clone size: .; J gene: TRBJ2-1; V gene: TRBV2; CDR3 protein: CASRLNSGGANNEQFF